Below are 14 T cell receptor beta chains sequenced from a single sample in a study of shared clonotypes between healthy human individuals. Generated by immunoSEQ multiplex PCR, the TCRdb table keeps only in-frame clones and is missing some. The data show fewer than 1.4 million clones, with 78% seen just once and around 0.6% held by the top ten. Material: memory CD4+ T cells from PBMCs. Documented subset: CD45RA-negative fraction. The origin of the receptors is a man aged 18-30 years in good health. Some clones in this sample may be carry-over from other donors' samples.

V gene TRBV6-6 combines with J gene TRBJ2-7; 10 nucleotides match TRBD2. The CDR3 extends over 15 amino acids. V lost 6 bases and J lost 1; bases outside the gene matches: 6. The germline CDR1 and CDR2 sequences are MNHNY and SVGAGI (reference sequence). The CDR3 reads CASRGTSGNSYEQYF. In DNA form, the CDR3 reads TGTGCCAGCAGGGGAACTAGCGGGAATTCCTACGAGCAGTACTTC.

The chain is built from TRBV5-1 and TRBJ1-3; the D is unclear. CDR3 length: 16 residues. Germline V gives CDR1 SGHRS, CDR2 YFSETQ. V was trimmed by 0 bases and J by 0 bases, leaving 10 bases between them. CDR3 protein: CASSLDSPDSGNTIYF. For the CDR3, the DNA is TGCGCCAGCAGCTTGGACAGCCCTGACTCTGGAAACACCATATATTTT. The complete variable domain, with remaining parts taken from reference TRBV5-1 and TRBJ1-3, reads KAGVTQTPRYLIKTRGQQVTLSCSPISGHRSVSWYQQTPGQGLQFLFEYFSETQRNKGNFPGRFSGRQFSNSRSEMNVSTLELGDSALYLCASSLDSPDSGNTIYFGEGSWLTVV.

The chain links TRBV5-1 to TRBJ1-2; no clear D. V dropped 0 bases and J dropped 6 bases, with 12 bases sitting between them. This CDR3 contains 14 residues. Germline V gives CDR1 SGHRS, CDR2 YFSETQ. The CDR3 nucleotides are TGCGCCAGCAGCTTGGATAGGGTGGGCGATGGCTACACCTTC. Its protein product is CASSLDRVGDGYTF.

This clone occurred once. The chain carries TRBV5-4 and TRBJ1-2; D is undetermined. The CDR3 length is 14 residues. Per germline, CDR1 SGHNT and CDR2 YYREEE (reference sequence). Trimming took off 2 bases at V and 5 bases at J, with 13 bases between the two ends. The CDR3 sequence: CASSFMGFSYGYTF. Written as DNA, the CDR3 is TGTGCCAGCAGCTTTATGGGATTTAGTTATGGCTACACCTTC.

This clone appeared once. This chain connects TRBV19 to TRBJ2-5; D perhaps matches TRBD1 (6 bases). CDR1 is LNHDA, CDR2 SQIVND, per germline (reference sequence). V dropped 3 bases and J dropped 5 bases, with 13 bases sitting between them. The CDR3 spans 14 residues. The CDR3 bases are TGTGCCAGTAGTATGGGGGAAAGGGGGGAGACCCAGTACTTC. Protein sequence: CASSMGERGETQYF.

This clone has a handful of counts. This CDR3 is CASSTTSALTYEQYF. CDR3 in DNA: TGTGCCAGCAGTACCACTAGCGCACTTACCTACGAGCAGTACTTC. The genes are TRBV6-1 and TRBJ2-7; 7 positions match TRBD2. The length of the CDR3 is 15 residues. Germline CDR1 and CDR2: MNHNS and SASEGT. V shed 5 bases and J 2 bases; nucleotides not matched to a gene: 9.

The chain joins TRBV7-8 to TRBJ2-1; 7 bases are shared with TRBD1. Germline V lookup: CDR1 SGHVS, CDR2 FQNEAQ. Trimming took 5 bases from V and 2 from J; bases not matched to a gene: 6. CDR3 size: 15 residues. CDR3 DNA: TGTGCCAGCAGCCCAGTGCAGGGGGCCTACAATGAGCAGTTCTTC. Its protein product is CASSPVQGAYNEQFF.

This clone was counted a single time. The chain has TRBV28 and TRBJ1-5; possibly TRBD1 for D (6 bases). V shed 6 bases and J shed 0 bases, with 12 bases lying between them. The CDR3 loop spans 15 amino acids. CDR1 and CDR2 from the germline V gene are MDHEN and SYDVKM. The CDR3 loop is CASRYTGYSNQPQHF. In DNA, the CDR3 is TGTGCCAGCAGATATACAGGGTATAGCAATCAGCCCCAGCATTTT.

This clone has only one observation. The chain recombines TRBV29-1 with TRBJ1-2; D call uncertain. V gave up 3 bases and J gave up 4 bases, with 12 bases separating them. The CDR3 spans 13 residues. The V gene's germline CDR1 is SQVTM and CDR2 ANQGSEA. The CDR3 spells CSVDFAGAYGYTF. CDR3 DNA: TGCAGCGTTGATTTCGCGGGAGCCTATGGCTACACCTTC.

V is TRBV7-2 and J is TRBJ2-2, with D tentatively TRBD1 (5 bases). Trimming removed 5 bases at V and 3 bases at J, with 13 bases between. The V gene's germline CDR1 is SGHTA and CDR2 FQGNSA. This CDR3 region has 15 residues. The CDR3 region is CASSQGQGYTGELFF. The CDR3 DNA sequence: TGTGCCAGCAGCCAAGGGCAGGGATACACCGGGGAGCTGTTTTTT.

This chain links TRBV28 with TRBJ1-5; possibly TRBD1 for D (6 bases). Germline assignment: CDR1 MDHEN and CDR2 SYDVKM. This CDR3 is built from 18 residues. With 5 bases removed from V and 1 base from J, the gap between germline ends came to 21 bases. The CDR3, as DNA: TGTGCCAGCAGTCTCCCCGGAGGAGGGAGGGGGAGCAATCAGCCCCAGCATTTT. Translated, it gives CASSLPGGGRGSNQPQHF.

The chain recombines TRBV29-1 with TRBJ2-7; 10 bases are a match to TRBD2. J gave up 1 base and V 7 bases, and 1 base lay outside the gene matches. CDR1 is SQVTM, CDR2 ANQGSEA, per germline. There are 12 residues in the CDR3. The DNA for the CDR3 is TGCAGCGGGACTAGCGGATCCTACGAGCAGTACTTC. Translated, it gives CSGTSGSYEQYF.

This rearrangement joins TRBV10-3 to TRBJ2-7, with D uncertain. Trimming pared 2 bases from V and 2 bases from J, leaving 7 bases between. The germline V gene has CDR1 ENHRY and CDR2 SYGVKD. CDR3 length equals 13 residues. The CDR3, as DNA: TGTGCCATCAGTGAGAACTTCCCCTACGAGCAGTACTTC. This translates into CAISENFPYEQYF.

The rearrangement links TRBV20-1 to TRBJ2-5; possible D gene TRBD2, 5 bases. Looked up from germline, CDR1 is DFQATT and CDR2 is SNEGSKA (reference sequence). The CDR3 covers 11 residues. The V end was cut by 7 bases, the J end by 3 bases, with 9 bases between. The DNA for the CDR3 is TGCAGTGGAGAGAGGGAAGAGACCCAGTACTTC. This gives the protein CSGEREETQYF.